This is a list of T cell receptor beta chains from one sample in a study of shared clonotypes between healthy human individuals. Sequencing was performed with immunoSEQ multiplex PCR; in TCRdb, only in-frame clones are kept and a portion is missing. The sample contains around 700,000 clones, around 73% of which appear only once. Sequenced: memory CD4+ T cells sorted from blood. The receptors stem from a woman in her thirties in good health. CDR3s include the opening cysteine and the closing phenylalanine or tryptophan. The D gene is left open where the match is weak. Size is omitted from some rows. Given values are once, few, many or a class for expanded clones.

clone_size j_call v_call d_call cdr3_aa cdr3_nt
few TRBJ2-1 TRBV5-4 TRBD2 CASSFGASGGNEQFF TGTGCCAGCAGCTTCGGGGCTAGCGGCGGCAATGAGCAGTTCTTC
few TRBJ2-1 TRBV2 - CASSEAGEQFF TGTGCCAGCAGTGAAGCGGGAGAGCAGTTCTTC
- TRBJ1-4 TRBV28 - CASSRTVNEKLFF TGTGCCAGCAGTAGGACAGTTAATGAAAAACTGTTTTTT
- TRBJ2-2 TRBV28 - CASSLSGDMAGELFF TGTGCCAGCAGTTTGTCAGGGGATATGGCCGGGGAGCTGTTTTTT
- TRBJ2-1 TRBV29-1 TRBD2 CSADLGLGVGLAVSEQFF TGCAGCGCCGACCTGGGCCTGGGAGTCGGACTAGCTGTCTCTGAGCAGTTCTTC
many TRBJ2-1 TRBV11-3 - CASSSPTQRSNNEQFF TGTGCCAGCAGCTCACCGACTCAACGGAGCAACAATGAGCAGTTCTTC
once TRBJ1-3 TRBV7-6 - CASSFRTGNTIYF TGTGCCAGCAGCTTTCGGACTGGAAACACCATATATTTT
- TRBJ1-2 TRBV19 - CASSLGLTGINYGYTF TGTGCCAGTAGCCTGGGACTTACGGGGATTAACTATGGCTACACCTTC
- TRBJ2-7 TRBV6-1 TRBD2 CASRTSASYEQYF TGTGCCAGCAGGACTAGCGCGAGCTACGAGCAGTACTTC
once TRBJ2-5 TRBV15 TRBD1 CATSRDRGQETQYF TGTGCCACCAGCCGGGACAGGGGGCAAGAGACCCAGTACTTC
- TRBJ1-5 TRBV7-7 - CASSLWVGQPQHF TGTGCCAGCAGCTTGTGGGTTGGCCAGCCCCAGCATTTT
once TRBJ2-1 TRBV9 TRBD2 CASSVRLAGAGEQFF TGTGCCAGCAGCGTAAGGCTAGCGGGAGCAGGTGAGCAGTTCTTC
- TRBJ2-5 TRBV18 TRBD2 CASSPPLAGGHQTQYF TGTGCCAGCTCACCCCCCCTAGCGGGAGGGCACCAGACCCAGTACTTC
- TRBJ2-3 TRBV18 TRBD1 CASSSQGADPTDTQYF TGTGCCAGCTCATCCCAGGGGGCGGACCCCACAGATACGCAGTATTTT
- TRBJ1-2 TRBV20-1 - CSAGMSGYTF TGCAGTGCAGGAATGTCCGGCTACACCTTC
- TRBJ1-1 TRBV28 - CASSFFRNTEAFF TGTGCCAGCAGTTTTTTTCGGAACACTGAAGCTTTCTTT
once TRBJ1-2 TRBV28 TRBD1 CASSLSGGLTGTGGDRAYTF TGTGCCAGCAGTTTATCTGGGGGTCTCACCGGGACAGGGGGCGACAGGGCCTACACCTTC
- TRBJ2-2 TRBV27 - CASSLRRNTGELFF TGTGCCAGCAGTTTACGGCGGAACACCGGGGAGCTGTTTTTT
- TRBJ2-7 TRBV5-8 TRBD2 CASRLGGAGPYEQYF TGTGCCAGCAGGCTGGGAGGGGCAGGGCCCTACGAGCAGTACTTC
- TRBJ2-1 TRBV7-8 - CASSRLADSYNEQFF TGTGCCAGCAGCCGGTTAGCGGACTCCTACAATGAGCAGTTCTTC
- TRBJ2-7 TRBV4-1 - CASSQPWTTYEQYF TGCGCCAGCAGCCAACCTTGGACTACCTACGAGCAGTACTTC
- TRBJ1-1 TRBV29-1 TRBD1 CSVRRGHQRGTEAFF TGCAGCGTCCGCAGGGGGCATCAAAGGGGGACTGAAGCTTTCTTT
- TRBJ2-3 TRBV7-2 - CASSLFGPSTDTQYF TGTGCCAGCAGCTTGTTTGGGCCTAGCACAGATACGCAGTATTTT
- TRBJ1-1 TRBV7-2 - CASSPRRGRAFF TGTGCCAGCAGCCCCAGGAGAGGTCGAGCTTTCTTT
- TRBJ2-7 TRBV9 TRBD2 CASSAQLAGDTLYEQYF TGTGCCAGCAGCGCCCAACTAGCGGGGGACACCCTCTACGAGCAGTACTTC
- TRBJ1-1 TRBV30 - CAWSSGGAYTEAFF TGTGCCTGGAGTTCGGGGGGCGCGTACACTGAAGCTTTCTTT
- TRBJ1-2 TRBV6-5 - CASKQGYGYTF TGTGCCAGCAAGCAGGGCTATGGCTACACCTTC
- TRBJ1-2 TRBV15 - CATSPSAGFGYTF TGTGCCACCTCCCCCAGTGCGGGCTTTGGCTACACCTTC
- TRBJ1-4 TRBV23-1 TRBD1 CASSPGQGGRKLFF TGCGCCAGCAGTCCGGGACAGGGGGGTAGAAAACTGTTTTTT
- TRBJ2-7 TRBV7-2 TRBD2 CASSLMGGSYEQYF TGTGCCAGCAGCCTGATGGGCGGGAGTTACGAGCAGTACTTC
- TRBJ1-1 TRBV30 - CAWSVTGGTNTEAFF TGTGCCTGGAGTGTAACGGGGGGAACGAACACTGAAGCTTTCTTT
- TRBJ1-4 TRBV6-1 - CASSEAGLGEKLFF TGTGCCAGCAGTGAGGCGGGGTTAGGGGAAAAACTGTTTTTT